The rows below give T cell receptor beta chains drawn from one sample of a study of shared clonotypes between healthy human individuals. The assay was immunoSEQ multiplex PCR, and TCRdb's table has in-frame clones only and misses some. This repertoire shows about 1 million clones, around 75% found once; its top ten account for approximately 1.5%. Sequencing used memory CD4+ T cells sorted from blood. The receptors derive from a man younger than 35 in good health. Each CDR3 is given with its conserved first and last residue. A D gene is named only where the DNA matches it firmly. Clone sizes are given selectively: once, few, many, or a class where the clone is expanded.

>TRBV28|NA|NA|TRBJ1-1
TGTGCCAGCATCATCCGGGTAGGGGGAGGGAACACTGAAGCTTTCTTT
CASIIRVGGGNTEAFF
>TRBV5-1|NA|NA|TRBJ2-2
TGCGCCAGCAGCTTTTTCGACACAAACACCGGGGAGCTGTTTTTT
CASSFFDTNTGELFF
>TRBV18|few|NA|TRBJ2-7
TGTGCCAGCTCACCCCCCGCAGGACGCTACGAGCAGTACTTC
CASSPPAGRYEQYF
>TRBV30|NA|TRBD1|TRBJ2-5
TGTGCCTGGAGTTGGACAGGGGGCAGAGGGGAGACCCAGTACTTC
CAWSWTGGRGETQYF
>TRBV19|NA|NA|TRBJ2-5
TGTGCCAGTAGTACCTGGGACGGAGAGACCCAGTACTTC
CASSTWDGETQYF
>TRBV5-4|NA|TRBD1|TRBJ2-1
TGTGCCAGCAGCTGGGACAGGGGCTCCTACAATGAGCAGTTCTTC
CASSWDRGSYNEQFF
>TRBV7-2|many|NA|TRBJ1-1
TGTGCCAGCAGCTTAGGAACGAACACTGAAGCTTTCTTT
CASSLGTNTEAFF
>TRBV7-9|NA|TRBD1|TRBJ2-1
TGTGCCAGCAGCTTCGACAGGGGGTTCTACAATGAGCAGTTCTTC
CASSFDRGFYNEQFF
>TRBV5-4|few|NA|TRBJ2-5
TGTGCCAGCAGCTTGGGGTTGGGTGCAGGGAAGACCCAGTACTTC
CASSLGLGAGKTQYF
>TRBV7-2|NA|TRBD1|TRBJ1-5
TGTGCCAGCAGCTGGACAGGTGGGCAGCCCCAGCATTTT
CASSWTGGQPQHF
>TRBV28|NA|NA|TRBJ1-1
TGTGCCAGCAGTTTTGTTGGTGAAACTGAAGCTTTCTTT
CASSFVGETEAFF
>TRBV30|NA|NA|TRBJ1-4
TGTGCCTGGAGTGTACTGGTTTATGAAAAACTGTTTTTT
CAWSVLVYEKLFF
>TRBV19|NA|TRBD1|TRBJ1-2
TGTGCCAGTAGTATTTCGGGACAGGCAATACATGGCTACACCTTC
CASSISGQAIHGYTF
>TRBV5-1|NA|TRBD2|TRBJ2-1
TGCGCCAGCAGCTTGTTGCGGGGGGGCTATGAGCAGTTCTTC
CASSLLRGGYEQFF
>TRBV11-2|NA|NA|TRBJ2-7
TGTGCCAGCAGCTCCAGGGCAACCTACGAGCAGTACTTC
CASSSRATYEQYF
>TRBV10-3|NA|NA|TRBJ2-3
TGTGCCATCAGTGAGTCAATAGCGGAGGTCAGGGATACGCAGTATTTT
CAISESIAEVRDTQYF
>TRBV28|NA|NA|TRBJ1-5
TGTGCCAGCAGTTTAGGCCGGGTTAATCAGCCCCAGCATTTT
CASSLGRVNQPQHF
>TRBV11-2|NA|NA|TRBJ2-7
TGTGCCAGCAGCTTAGTCCGGGGGTACGAGCAGTACTTC
CASSLVRGYEQYF
>TRBV21-1|once|NA|TRBJ1-5
TGTGCCAGCAGCCTCCGGCCCCGGGGGGGCAATCAGCCCCAGCATTTT
CASSLRPRGGNQPQHF
>TRBV18|once|NA|TRBJ2-1
TGTGCCAGCTCATCTACGGGGGGCCGGTACAATGAGCAGTTCTTC
CASSSTGGRYNEQFF
>TRBV14|NA|NA|TRBJ2-7
TGTGCCAGCAGCAGAGGGCTCCAGACATCCTACGAGCAGTACTTC
CASSRGLQTSYEQYF
>TRBV6-4|NA|TRBD1|TRBJ1-1
TGTGCCAGCAGTGACGGGACAGGGAGAACTGAAGCTTTCTTT
CASSDGTGRTEAFF
>TRBV9|NA|TRBD1|TRBJ1-3
TGTGCCAGCAGCGTGGGGACAGTGGGGTCAAACACCATATATTTT
CASSVGTVGSNTIYF
>TRBV29-1|NA|TRBD2|TRBJ2-5
TGCAGCGTTGTGCCAGCGGGAGATCACGGAGAGTACTTC
CSVVPAGDHGEYF
>TRBV7-2|NA|NA|TRBJ2-3
TGTGCCAGCAGGACCACAGATACGCAGTATTTT
CASRTTDTQYF
>TRBV7-3|NA|NA|TRBJ2-2
TGTGCCAGCAGCTTAAGAGTCGGAACCGGGGAGCTGTTTTTT
CASSLRVGTGELFF
>TRBV27|NA|NA|TRBJ2-1
TGTGCCAGCAGTTTCATACCCGGGACGCGAATGGGTAGTGAGCAGTTCTTC
CASSFIPGTRMGSEQFF
>TRBV5-1|NA|TRBD1|TRBJ2-3
TGCGCCAGCAGCTTGGGACAGGGTTCCACAGATACGCAGTATTTT
CASSLGQGSTDTQYF
>TRBV6-1|NA|NA|TRBJ1-6
TGTGCCAGCAGTGAACCCCGACTCCGAAGGCCCCTCCACTTT
CASSEPRLRRPLHF
>TRBV5-4|NA|NA|TRBJ1-2
TGTGCCAGCAGCCCCGGACAGCTTAACTATGGCTACACCTTC
CASSPGQLNYGYTF
>TRBV2|NA|NA|TRBJ1-1
TGTGCCAGCAGTCAGATAGTGACGGTGAACACTGAAGCTTTCTTT
CASSQIVTVNTEAFF
>TRBV27|NA|NA|TRBJ1-6
TGTGCCAGCATGGGCTCCTATAATTCACCCCTCCACTTT
CASMGSYNSPLHF
>TRBV10-1|few|NA|TRBJ2-4
TGCGCCAGCAGTGAGTCGAATCTAGAGGGGAACATTCAGTACTTC
CASSESNLEGNIQYF
>TRBV5-5|NA|NA|TRBJ1-3
TGTGCCAGCAGCCCTGTTTCCCCTGGAAACACCATATATTTT
CASSPVSPGNTIYF
>TRBV7-9|NA|TRBD2|TRBJ2-1
TGTGCCAGCAGCTTAGGAAGGACTAGCGGGAGGGCCAGTAATGAGCAGTTCTTC
CASSLGRTSGRASNEQFF
>TRBV7-9|NA|NA|TRBJ1-4
TGTGCCAGCAGCTTACTTCAGATGAGGGGTTCTAATGAAAAACTGTTTTTT
CASSLLQMRGSNEKLFF
>TRBV9|NA|NA|TRBJ2-7
TGTGCCAGCAGCTTTGGACCTGAAGCTGCCTACGAGCAGTACTTC
CASSFGPEAAYEQYF
>TRBV18|NA|NA|TRBJ1-2
TGTGCCAGCTCACCGGACGGGCAGATGAGAGGCTACACCTTC
CASSPDGQMRGYTF
>TRBV7-2|many|NA|TRBJ1-5
TGTGCCAGCAGTCCCGGACAGCTCCTTAGCAATCAGCCCCAGCATTTT
CASSPGQLLSNQPQHF
>TRBV2|NA|NA|TRBJ1-2
TGTGCCAGCAGTGAAGCGTCAGGGCTGGGGGGCTACACCTTC
CASSEASGLGGYTF
>TRBV6-5|few|NA|TRBJ2-2
TGTGCCAGCAGTGCCCTTCTCCTAAGCGGGGAGCTGTTTTTT
CASSALLLSGELFF
>TRBV15|NA|TRBD2|TRBJ2-1
TGTGCCACCAGCAGAGGGGAGGCTAGCGGGAGCCTGCAGTTCTTC
CATSRGEASGSLQFF
>TRBV28|once|NA|TRBJ2-6
TGTGCCAGCAGTTTACACGCGAACTCTGGGGCCAACGTCCTGACTTTC
CASSLHANSGANVLTF
>TRBV18|NA|NA|TRBJ2-3
TGTGCCAGCTCCCCCAAACGGCTCTCGGATACGCAGTATTTT
CASSPKRLSDTQYF
>TRBV12-1|NA|NA|TRBJ1-5
TGTGCCAGCAGCTTTGTTACACCCGGTCAGCCCCAGCATTTT
CASSFVTPGQPQHF
>TRBV6-6|NA|NA|TRBJ2-2
TGTGCCACCAGGGGCGGGGGAGGGGAGCTGTTTTTT
CATRGGGGELFF
>TRBV7-8|NA|NA|TRBJ2-5
TGTGCCAGCAGCTTATCACAGGGAATGGTGGGAGAGACCCAGTACTTC
CASSLSQGMVGETQYF
>TRBV5-1|NA|NA|TRBJ2-7
TGCGCCAGCAGCTTGTCACTCTACGAGCAGTACTTC
CASSLSLYEQYF
>TRBV6-1|once|NA|TRBJ2-1
TGTGCCAGCAGTGGTACCGGGACCCTCAGCAATGAGCAGTTCTTC
CASSGTGTLSNEQFF
>TRBV14|NA|TRBD1|TRBJ1-2
TGTGCCAGCAGCCAAGCGAGGGGGCGCCCGGGTGGCTACACCTTC
CASSQARGRPGGYTF
>TRBV19|once|TRBD2|TRBJ2-1
TGTGCCAGTCGGGAGGCGGGATACAATGAGCAGTTCTTC
CASREAGYNEQFF
>TRBV5-6|NA|NA|TRBJ2-7
TGTGCCAGCAGCTTGTTGTGGGATGATGAGCAGTACTTC
CASSLLWDDEQYF
>TRBV6-6|NA|TRBD2|TRBJ2-7
TGTGCCAGCACTATGACTAGCGCCAGCTCCTACGAGCAGTACTTC
CASTMTSASSYEQYF
>TRBV2|few|NA|TRBJ1-1
TGTGCCAGCAGGAGACTGAACACTGAAGCTTTCTTT
CASRRLNTEAFF